This TCR beta chain was sequenced during a study of blood T cell dynamics during melanoma immunotherapy. Study background: Metastatic melanoma patients received first-line pembrolizumab or nivolumab plus ipilimumab.

J gave up 6 bases and V 3 bases, and 4 bases lay outside the gene matches. The CDR3 extends over 15 amino acids. Germline V gene lookup returns CDR1 LNHDA and CDR2 SQIVND (reference sequence). Indicated time point: week 3, after first cycle of checkpoint inhibitor. Clones were read by immunoSEQ multiplex PCR, and TCRdb kept only the in-frame ones, dropping some. The sample lists approximately 29,000 clones, over 80% occurring once. Sequencing used blood, obtained from a patient treated with checkpoint blockade. The chain has TRBV19 and TRBJ1-6, with 8 bases identical to TRBD1. This clonotype originated in a human donor with melanoma. CDR3: CASSMDRAGNSPLHF. The DNA for the CDR3 is TGTGCCAGTAGTATGGACAGGGCAGGTAATTCACCCCTCCACTTT. Full variable domain (rest looked up from reference TRBV19 and TRBJ1-6): DGGITQSPKYLFRKEGQNVTLSCEQNLNHDAMYWYRQDPGQGLRLIYYSQIVNDFQKGDIAEGYSVSREKKESFPLTVTSAQKNPTAFYLCASSMDRAGNSPLHFGNGTRLTVT.